The text below deals with one T cell receptor (beta chain). Its antigen is undetermined. This sample was taken from a study of shared clonotypes between healthy human individuals. At the level of the study: Researchers assigned three CD4 naive, three CD4 memory, two CD8 naive and one CD8 memory plate to each donor. Study observations and caveats: Clonotypes not shared had lower generation probabilities than those common to all four donors.

The CDR3 is 16 amino acids. CDR1 is MNHNY, CDR2 SVGAGI, per germline (reference sequence). V shed 0 bases and J shed 7 bases, with 16 bases lying between them. The authors loaded 200 ng DNA, about 30,000 T cell genomes, into sorted-subset replicate PCRs. Original analysis: ImmunoSEQ sequences covered only the junction and lacked quality scores; filtering therefore differed. Sequencing was performed with immunoSEQ multiplex PCR; in TCRdb, only in-frame clones are kept and a portion is missing. The DNA gave D and trimming, while V, J and clone size come from that table. This table holds hundreds of thousands of clones, over 65% found once.

The origin of this receptor is a woman aged 25-40 years in good health. Sequencing input: memory CD4+ T cells sorted from blood. As to subset: CD45RA-negative fraction. The rearrangement uses TRBV6-6 and TRBJ2-1; D remains unclear. The CDR3 here is CASSYSGARRLNEQFF. The CDR3 DNA reads TGTGCCAGCAGTTACTCGGGCGCACGAAGGTTAAATGAGCAGTTCTTC.